This T cell receptor beta chain appears in the sequencing data of a study of T-cell reconstitution after alpha-beta-depleted transplantation in children. Trimming left V 5 bases short and J 7 bases short, with 15 bases between. The CDR3 loop spans 13 amino acids. The V gene's germline CDR1 is SEHNR and CDR2 FQNEAQ (reference sequence). This clonotype showed up just a few times. The authors prepared the TCRbeta library with unique molecular identifiers. Each CDR3 protein gets one entry after TCRdb re-called the PCR reads with MiXCR. The sample includes roughly 500,000 distinct CDR3 sequences, about 18% seen only once; the top ten take approximately 3%.

The clonotype was recovered from a human donor who donated a stem cell graft to a child with acute lymphoblastic leukemia. The specimen comprised PBMCs from the stem cell graft donor, sampled from the stem cell graft. This rearrangement joins TRBV7-9 to TRBJ2-7, with a possible D match to TRBD2 (6 bases). The CDR3 protein is CASSPPSRGEQYF. The CDR3 DNA is TGTGCCAGCAGCCCCCCCAGCCGGGGGGAGCAGTACTTC.